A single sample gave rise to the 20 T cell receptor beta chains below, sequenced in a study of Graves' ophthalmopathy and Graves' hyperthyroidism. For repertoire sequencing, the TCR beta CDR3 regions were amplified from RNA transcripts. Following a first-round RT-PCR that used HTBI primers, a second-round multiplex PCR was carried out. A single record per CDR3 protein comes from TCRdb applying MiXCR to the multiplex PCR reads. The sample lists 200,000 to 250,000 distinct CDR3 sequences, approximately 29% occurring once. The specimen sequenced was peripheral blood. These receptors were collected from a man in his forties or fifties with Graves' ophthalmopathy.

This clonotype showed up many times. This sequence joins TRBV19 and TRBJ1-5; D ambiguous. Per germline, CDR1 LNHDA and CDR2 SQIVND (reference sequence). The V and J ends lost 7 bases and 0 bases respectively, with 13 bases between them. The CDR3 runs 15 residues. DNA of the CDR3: TGTGCCAGTACCTCGGACGGTAATAGCAATCAGCCCCAGCATTTT. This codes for CASTSDGNSNQPQHF.

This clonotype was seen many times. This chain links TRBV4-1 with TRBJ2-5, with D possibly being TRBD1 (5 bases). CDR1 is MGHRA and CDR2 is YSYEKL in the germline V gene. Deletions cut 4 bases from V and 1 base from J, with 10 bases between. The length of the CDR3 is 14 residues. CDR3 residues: CASSRPGSQETQYF. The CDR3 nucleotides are TGCGCCAGCAGCCGACCAGGGTCCCAAGAGACCCAGTACTTC.

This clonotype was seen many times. CDR3 in amino acids: CASSVSGMVGKNIQYF. In nucleotides, the CDR3 is TGTGCCAGCAGTGTAAGCGGGATGGTCGGCAAAAACATTCAGTACTTC. The chain links TRBV7-3 to TRBJ2-4; 7 bases are a match to TRBD2. The germline gives CDR1 SGHTA, CDR2 FQGTGA. The length of the CDR3 is 16 residues. V trimming: 6 bases; J trimming: 3 bases; junction bases outside the gene matches: 11.

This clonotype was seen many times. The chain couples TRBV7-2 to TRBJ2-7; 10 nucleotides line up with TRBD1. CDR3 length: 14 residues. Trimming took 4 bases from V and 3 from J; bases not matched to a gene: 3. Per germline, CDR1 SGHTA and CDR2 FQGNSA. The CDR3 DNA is TGTGCCAGCAGCTGGGGACAGGGGTACTACGAGCAGTACTTC. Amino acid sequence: CASSWGQGYYEQYF.

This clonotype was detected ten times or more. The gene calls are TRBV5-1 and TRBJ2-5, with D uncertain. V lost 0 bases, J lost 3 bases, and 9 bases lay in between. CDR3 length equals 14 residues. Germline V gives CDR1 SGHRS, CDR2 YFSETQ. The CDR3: CASSLAGVEETQYF. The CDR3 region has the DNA TGCGCCAGCAGCTTGGCCGGAGTTGAAGAGACCCAGTACTTC.

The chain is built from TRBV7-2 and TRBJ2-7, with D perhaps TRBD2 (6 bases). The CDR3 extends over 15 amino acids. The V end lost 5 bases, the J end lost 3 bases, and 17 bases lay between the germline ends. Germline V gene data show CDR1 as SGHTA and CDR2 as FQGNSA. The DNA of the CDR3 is TGTGCCAGCAGCGCGTTCCGGGACTTCGGCTACGAGCAGTACTTC. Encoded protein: CASSAFRDFGYEQYF.

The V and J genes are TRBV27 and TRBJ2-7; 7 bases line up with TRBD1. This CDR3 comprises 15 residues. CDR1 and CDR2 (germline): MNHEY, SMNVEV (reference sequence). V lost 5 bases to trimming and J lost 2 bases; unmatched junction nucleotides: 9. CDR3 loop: CASSPRTGVTYEQYF. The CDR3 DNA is TGTGCCAGCAGTCCCAGGACAGGAGTGACCTACGAGCAGTACTTC.

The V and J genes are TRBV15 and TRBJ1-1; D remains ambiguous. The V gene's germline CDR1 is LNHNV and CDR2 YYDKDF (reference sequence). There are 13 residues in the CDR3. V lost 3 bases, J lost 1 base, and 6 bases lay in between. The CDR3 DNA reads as TGTGCCACCAGCAGTAACTCGAACACTGAAGCTTTCTTT. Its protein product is CATSSNSNTEAFF.

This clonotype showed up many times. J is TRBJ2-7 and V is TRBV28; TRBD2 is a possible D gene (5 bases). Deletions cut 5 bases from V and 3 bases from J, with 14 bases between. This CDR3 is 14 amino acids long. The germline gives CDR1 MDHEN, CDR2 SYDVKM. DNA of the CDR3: TGTGCCAGCAGTGAGTGGGGAGTTAACTACGAGCAGTACTTC. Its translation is CASSEWGVNYEQYF.

The CDR3 DNA is TGTGCCAGCAGGGACGGACCGGGGTCACCCCTCCACTTT. Residues: CASRDGPGSPLHF. The genes are TRBV27 and TRBJ1-6; no clear D. Germline assignment: CDR1 MNHEY and CDR2 SMNVEV (reference sequence). The V and J ends lost 6 bases and 10 bases respectively, with 13 bases between them. This CDR3 has 13 residues.

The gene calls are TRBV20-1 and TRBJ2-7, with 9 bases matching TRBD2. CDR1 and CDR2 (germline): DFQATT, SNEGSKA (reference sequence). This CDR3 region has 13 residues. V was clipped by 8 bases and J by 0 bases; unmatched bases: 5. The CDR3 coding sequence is TGCAGTAGCGGGAGGCTGAGCTCCTACGAGCAGTACTTC. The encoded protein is CSSGRLSSYEQYF.

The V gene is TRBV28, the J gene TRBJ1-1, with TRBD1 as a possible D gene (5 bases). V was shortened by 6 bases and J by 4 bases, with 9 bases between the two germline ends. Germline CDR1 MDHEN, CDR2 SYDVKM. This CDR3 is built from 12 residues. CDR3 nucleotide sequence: TGTGCCAGCAGCAACGACAGCACTGAAGCTTTCTTT. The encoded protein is CASSNDSTEAFF.

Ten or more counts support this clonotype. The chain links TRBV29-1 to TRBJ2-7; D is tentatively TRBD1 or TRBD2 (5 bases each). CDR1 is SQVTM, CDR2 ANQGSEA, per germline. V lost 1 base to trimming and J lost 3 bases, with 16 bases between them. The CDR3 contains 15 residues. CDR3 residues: CSVEGDRDADYEQYF. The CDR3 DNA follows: TGCAGCGTTGAAGGAGACCGGGACGCCGACTACGAGCAGTACTTC.

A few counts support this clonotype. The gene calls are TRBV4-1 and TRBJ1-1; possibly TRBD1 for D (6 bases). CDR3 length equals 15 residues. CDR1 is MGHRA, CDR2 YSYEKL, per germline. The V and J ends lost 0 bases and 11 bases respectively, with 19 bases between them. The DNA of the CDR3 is TGCGCCAGCAGCCAAGATCCCGGGGGCGGTTGGGACGCTTTCTTT. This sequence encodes CASSQDPGGGWDAFF.

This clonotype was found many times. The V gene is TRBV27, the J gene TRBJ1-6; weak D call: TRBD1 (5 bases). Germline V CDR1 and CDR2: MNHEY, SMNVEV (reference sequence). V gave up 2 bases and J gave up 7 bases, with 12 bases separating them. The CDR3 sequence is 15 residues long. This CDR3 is CASSLAPGPNSPLHF. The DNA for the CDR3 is TGTGCCAGCAGTTTAGCCCCAGGGCCAAATTCACCCCTCCACTTT.

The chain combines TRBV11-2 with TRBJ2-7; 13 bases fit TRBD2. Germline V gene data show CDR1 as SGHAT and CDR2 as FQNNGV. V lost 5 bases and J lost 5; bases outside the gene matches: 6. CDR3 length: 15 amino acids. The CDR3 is CASSTSGRVDDEQYF. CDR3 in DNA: TGTGCCAGCAGCACTAGCGGGAGGGTTGATGACGAGCAGTACTTC.

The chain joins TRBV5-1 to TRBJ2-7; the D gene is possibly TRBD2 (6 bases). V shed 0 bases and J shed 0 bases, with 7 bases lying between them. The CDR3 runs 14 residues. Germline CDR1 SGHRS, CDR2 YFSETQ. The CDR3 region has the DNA TGCGCCAGCAGCTTGGCGGGGGTCTCCTACGAGCAGTACTTC. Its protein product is CASSLAGVSYEQYF.

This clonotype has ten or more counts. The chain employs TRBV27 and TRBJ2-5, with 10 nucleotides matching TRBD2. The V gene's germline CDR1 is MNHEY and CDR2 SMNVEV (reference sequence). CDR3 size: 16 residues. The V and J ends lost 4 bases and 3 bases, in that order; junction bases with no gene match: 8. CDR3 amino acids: CASSYSGLAREETQYF. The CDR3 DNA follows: TGTGCCAGCAGTTACTCGGGACTAGCGAGAGAAGAGACCCAGTACTTC.

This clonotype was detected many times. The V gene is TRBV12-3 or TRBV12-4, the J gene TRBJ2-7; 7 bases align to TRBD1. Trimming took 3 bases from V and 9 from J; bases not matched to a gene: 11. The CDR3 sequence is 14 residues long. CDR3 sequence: CASSFGTAYSRQYF. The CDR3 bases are TGTGCCAGCAGTTTCGGGACAGCATATTCTCGGCAGTACTTC.

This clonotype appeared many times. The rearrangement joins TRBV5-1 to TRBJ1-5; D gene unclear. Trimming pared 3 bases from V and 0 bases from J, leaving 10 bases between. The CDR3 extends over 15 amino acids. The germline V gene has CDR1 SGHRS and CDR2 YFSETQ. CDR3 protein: CASSSGLDSNQPQHF. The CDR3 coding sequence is TGCGCCAGCAGCTCTGGACTGGATAGCAATCAGCCCCAGCATTTT.